This TCR beta chain stems from a study of blood T cell repertoires in COVID-19. Background on the study: The United States, Italy and Spain provided the acute and convalescent COVID-19 samples. The analysed material was cDNA or gDNA that came from T cells, B-cell-depleted T cells, or PBMCs.

As originally analysed: Amplification with reference gene primers provided the estimates of nucleated cell counts. Profiled with immunoSEQ multiplex PCR; TCRdb holds only in-frame clones, not every one. That table furnishes V, J and clone size, whereas the DNA furnished D and trimming. The profile covers 200,000 to 250,000 clones, with around 80% appearing a single time and 5.5% taken by the ten largest. The CDR3 extends over 15 amino acids. J lost 6 bases, V lost 1 base, and 4 bases had no gene match. The germline gives CDR1 LGHDT, CDR2 YNNKEL (reference sequence). V is TRBV3-1 (or the pseudogene TRBV3-2) and J is TRBJ1-5; 9 nucleotides agree with TRBD1. Source material: peripheral blood. The sequence came from a woman aged 70-85 years with acute or convalescent COVID-19. The DNA of the CDR3 is TGTGCCAGCAGCCAAGGGGACAGGGAGACTCAGCCCCAGCATTTT. This sequence encodes CASSQGDRETQPQHF.